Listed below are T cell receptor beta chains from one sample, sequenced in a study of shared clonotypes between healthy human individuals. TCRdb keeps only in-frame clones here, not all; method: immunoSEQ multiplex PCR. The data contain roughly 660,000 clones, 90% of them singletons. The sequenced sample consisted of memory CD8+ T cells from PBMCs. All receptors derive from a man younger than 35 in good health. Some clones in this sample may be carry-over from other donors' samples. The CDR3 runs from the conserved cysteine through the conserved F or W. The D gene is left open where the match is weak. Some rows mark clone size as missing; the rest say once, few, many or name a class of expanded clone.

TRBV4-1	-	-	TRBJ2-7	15	CASSQVVGAPYEQYF	TGCGCCAGCAGCCAAGTAGTCGGGGCTCCCTACGAGCAGTACTTC
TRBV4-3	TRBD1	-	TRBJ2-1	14	CASSPGTGVDEQFF	TGCGCCAGCAGCCCAGGGACAGGGGTCGATGAGCAGTTCTTC
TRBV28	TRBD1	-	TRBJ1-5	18	CASSTPWAGTGEGQPQHF	TGTGCCAGCAGCACCCCCTGGGCTGGGACAGGGGAGGGGCAGCCCCAGCATTTT
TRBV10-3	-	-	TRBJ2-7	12	CAISEKDYEQYF	TGTGCCATCAGTGAAAAGGACTACGAGCAGTACTTC
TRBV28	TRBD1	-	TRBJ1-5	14	CASTPGQSHRGQHF	TGTGCCAGCACCCCGGGACAGTCGCATCGGGGCCAGCATTTT
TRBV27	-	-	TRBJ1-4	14	CASSFLALGEKLFF	TGTGCCAGCAGTTTCTTGGCTCTAGGAGAAAAACTGTTTTTT
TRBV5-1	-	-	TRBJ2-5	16	CASSLAPGTFQETQYF	TGCGCCAGCAGCTTGGCCCCGGGGACTTTCCAAGAGACCCAGTACTTC
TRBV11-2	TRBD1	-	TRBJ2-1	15	CASSTGTARENEQFF	TGTGCCAGCAGCACCGGGACAGCACGGGAAAATGAGCAGTTCTTC
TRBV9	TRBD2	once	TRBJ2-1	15	CASSPGGGSYNEQFF	TGTGCCAGCAGCCCCGGGGGGGGGTCCTACAATGAGCAGTTCTTC
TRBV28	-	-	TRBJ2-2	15	CASSPSISNTGELFF	TGTGCCAGCAGTCCATCGATTTCGAACACCGGGGAGCTGTTTTTT
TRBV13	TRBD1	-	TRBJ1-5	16	CASSQGVRGRNQPQHF	TGTGCCAGCAGCCAGGGGGTCCGGGGGCGCAATCAGCCCCAGCATTTT
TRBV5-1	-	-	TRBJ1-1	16	CASSPDRGYMNTEAFF	TGCGCCAGCAGCCCGGACCGCGGCTACATGAACACTGAAGCTTTCTTT
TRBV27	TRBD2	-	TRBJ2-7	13	CASSPGGSHEQYF	TGTGCCAGCAGCCCCGGCGGGAGCCACGAGCAGTACTTC
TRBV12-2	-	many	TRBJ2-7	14	CASRSGQGEYEQYF	TGTGCAAGTCGCTCAGGACAGGGTGAGTACGAGCAGTACTTC
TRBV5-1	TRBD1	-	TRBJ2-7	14	CASSITGDGSGQYF	TGCGCCAGCTCCATAACAGGGGACGGCTCGGGGCAGTACTTC
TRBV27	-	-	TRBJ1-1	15	CASSLSFLSRSQAFF	TGTGCCAGCAGTTTATCGTTCTTGAGCAGGTCCCAAGCTTTCTTT
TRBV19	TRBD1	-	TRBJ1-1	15	CASSIVAGGTNEAFF	TGTGCCAGTAGTATAGTGGCAGGGGGCACCAATGAAGCTTTCTTT
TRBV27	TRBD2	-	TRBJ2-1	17	CASSLGGAGAHYNEQFF	TGTGCCAGCAGTTTAGGTGGTGCGGGAGCCCACTACAATGAGCAGTTCTTC
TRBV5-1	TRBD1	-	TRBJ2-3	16	CASSLARTGGTDTQYF	TGCGCCAGCAGCTTGGCCCGGACAGGGGGGACAGATACGCAGTATTTT
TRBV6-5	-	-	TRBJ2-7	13	CASRFRGSWEQYF	TGTGCCAGCAGATTCAGGGGTTCCTGGGAGCAGTACTTC
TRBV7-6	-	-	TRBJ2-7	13	CASSLNKDYEQYF	TGTGCCAGCAGCTTAAACAAGGACTACGAGCAGTACTTC
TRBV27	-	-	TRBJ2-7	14	CASRESGGAYEQYF	TGTGCCAGCCGGGAGTCGGGGGGCGCGTACGAGCAGTACTTC
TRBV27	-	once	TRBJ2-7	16	CASSLSAGTLSYEQYF	TGTGCCAGCAGTTTATCGGCAGGGACCCTCTCCTACGAGCAGTACTTC
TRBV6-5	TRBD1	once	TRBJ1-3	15	CASVKGGEAGNTIYF	TGTGCCAGCGTAAAAGGGGGCGAAGCTGGAAACACCATATATTTT
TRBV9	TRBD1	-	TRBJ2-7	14	CASSRTGFGYEQYF	TGTGCCAGCAGCCGGACAGGGTTCGGTTACGAGCAGTACTTC
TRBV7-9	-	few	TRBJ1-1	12	CASSFGFTEAFF	TGTGCCAGCAGCTTTGGGTTCACTGAAGCTTTCTTT
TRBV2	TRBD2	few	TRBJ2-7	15	CASRDWTSGAGEQYF	TGTGCCAGCAGGGACTGGACTAGCGGGGCTGGGGAGCAGTACTTC
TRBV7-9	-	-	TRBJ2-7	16	CASSFPPGYVSYEQYF	TGTGCCAGCAGCTTTCCCCCTGGGTATGTCTCCTACGAGCAGTACTTC
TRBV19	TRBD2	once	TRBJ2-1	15	CASSIGLAKGHEQFF	TGTGCCAGTAGTATTGGACTAGCGAAAGGGCATGAGCAGTTCTTC
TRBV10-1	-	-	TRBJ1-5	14	CASSEKGWGQPQHF	TGCGCCAGCAGTGAGAAGGGTTGGGGTCAGCCCCAGCATTTT
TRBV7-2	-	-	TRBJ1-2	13	CASSSLVSYGYTF	TGTGCCAGCAGCTCCCTGGTGTCCTATGGCTACACCTTC
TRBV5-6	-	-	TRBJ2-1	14	CASSLGRRGVEQFF	TGTGCCAGCAGCTTGGGCAGGCGGGGCGTTGAGCAGTTCTTC
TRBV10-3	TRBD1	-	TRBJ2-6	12	CAIWTGRDVLTF	TGTGCCATCTGGACAGGTCGGGACGTCCTGACTTTC
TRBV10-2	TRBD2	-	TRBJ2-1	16	CASSVPASGYYNEQFF	TGCGCCAGCAGTGTTCCGGCTAGCGGCTACTACAATGAGCAGTTCTTC
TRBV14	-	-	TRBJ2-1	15	CASSLRGFPYNEQFF	TGTGCCAGCAGCCTGAGGGGGTTCCCCTACAATGAGCAGTTCTTC
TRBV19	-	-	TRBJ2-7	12	CASSPDSYEQYF	TGTGCCAGTAGCCCTGACTCCTACGAGCAGTACTTC
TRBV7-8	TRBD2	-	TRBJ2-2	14	CASSSGYNTGELFF	TGTGCCAGCAGTAGCGGGTATAACACCGGGGAGCTGTTTTTT
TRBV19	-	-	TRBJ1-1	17	CASSLGRERGMNTEAFF	TGTGCCAGTAGCCTCGGGAGGGAGAGGGGTATGAACACTGAAGCTTTCTTT
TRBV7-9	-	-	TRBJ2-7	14	CASSLSALAYEQYF	TGTGCCAGCAGCTTATCGGCCTTGGCGTACGAGCAGTACTTC
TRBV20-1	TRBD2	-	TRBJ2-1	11	CSEKAGGWQFF	TGCAGTGAAAAGGCGGGGGGATGGCAGTTCTTC
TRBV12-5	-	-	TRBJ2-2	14	CASGLVQVGRPVFF	TGTGCTAGTGGTTTGGTACAAGTCGGCAGGCCGGTGTTTTTT
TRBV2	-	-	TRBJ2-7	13	CASSEWSSYEQYF	TGTGCCAGCAGTGAGTGGAGCTCCTACGAGCAGTACTTC
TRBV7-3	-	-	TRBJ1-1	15	CASSMTAGENTEAFF	TGTGCCAGCAGCATGACCGCCGGCGAGAACACTGAAGCTTTCTTT
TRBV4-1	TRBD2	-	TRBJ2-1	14	CASSRVGGYNEQFF	TGCGCCAGCAGCCGGGTCGGGGGGTACAATGAGCAGTTCTTC
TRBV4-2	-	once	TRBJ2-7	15	CASSQEGAGVYEQYF	TGTGCCAGCAGCCAGGAAGGGGCAGGGGTTTACGAGCAGTACTTC
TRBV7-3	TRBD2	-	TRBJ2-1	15	CASSRGTSGKDEQFF	TGTGCCAGCAGTCGAGGGACTAGCGGGAAGGATGAGCAGTTCTTC
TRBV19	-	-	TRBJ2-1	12	CASSGTGYEQFF	TGTGCCAGTAGTGGTACCGGCTATGAGCAGTTCTTC
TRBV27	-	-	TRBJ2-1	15	CASSSNRDNYNEQFF	TGTGCCAGCTCTTCCAACCGGGACAACTACAATGAGCAGTTCTTC
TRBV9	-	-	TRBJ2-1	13	CASSVGSGKGQFF	TGTGCCAGCAGCGTAGGAAGCGGAAAGGGGCAGTTCTTC
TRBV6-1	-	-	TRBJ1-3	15	CASSEDRVSGNTIYF	TGTGCCAGCAGTGAAGACAGGGTGTCTGGAAACACCATATATTTT
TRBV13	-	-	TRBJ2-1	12	CASSPGRNEQFF	TGTGCCAGCAGCCCGGGGCGCAATGAGCAGTTCTTC
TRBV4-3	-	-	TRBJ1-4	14	CASSKGVANEKLFF	TGCGCCAGCAGCAAGGGGGTGGCTAATGAAAAACTGTTTTTT
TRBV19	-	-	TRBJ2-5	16	CASSITAWGREETQYF	TGTGCCAGTAGTATAACAGCCTGGGGACGAGAAGAGACCCAGTACTTC
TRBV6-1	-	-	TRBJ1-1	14	CASSEVFGVPEAFF	TGTGCCAGCAGTGAAGTCTTCGGGGTCCCCGAAGCTTTCTTT
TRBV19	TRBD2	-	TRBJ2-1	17	CASSPPRGREGPDEQFF	TGTGCCAGTAGTCCCCCCCGGGGGAGGGAGGGCCCGGATGAGCAGTTCTTC